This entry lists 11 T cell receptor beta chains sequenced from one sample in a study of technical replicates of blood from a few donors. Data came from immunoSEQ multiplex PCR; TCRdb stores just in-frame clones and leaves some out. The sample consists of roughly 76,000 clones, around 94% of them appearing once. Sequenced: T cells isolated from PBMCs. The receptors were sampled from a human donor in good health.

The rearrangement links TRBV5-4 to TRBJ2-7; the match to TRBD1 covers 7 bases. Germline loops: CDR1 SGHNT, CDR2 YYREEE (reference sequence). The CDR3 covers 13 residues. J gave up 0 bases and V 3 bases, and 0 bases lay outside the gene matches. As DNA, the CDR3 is TGTGCCAGCAGCTACAGGGGCTCCTACGAGCAGTACTTC. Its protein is CASSYRGSYEQYF.

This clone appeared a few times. The CDR3 nucleotides are TGTGCCAGCAGTATGGGGGGACGGGTCTACGAGCAGTACTTC. Translated: CASSMGGRVYEQYF. The V gene is TRBV28, the J gene TRBJ2-7; possibly TRBD2 for D (6 bases). The CDR3 is 14 amino acids. The V gene lost 5 bases and the J gene lost 3 bases, with 14 bases spanning the gap. The germline V gene encodes CDR1 MDHEN and CDR2 SYDVKM.

The CDR3, as DNA: TGCAGCGTTGTAACAGATACGCAGTATTTT. This sequence encodes CSVVTDTQYF. The J gene is TRBJ2-3, the V gene TRBV29-1; the D is unclear. The CDR3 contains 10 residues. Germline V gene lookup returns CDR1 SQVTM and CDR2 ANQGSEA. The V and J ends lost 4 bases and 3 bases respectively, with 2 bases between them.

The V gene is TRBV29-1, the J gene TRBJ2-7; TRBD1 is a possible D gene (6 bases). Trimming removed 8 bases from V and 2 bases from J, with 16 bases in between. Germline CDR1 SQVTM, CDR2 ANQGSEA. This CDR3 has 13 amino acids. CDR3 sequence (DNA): TGCAGCTATACGGGACAAGTCCCCTACGAGCAGTACTTC. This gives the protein CSYTGQVPYEQYF.

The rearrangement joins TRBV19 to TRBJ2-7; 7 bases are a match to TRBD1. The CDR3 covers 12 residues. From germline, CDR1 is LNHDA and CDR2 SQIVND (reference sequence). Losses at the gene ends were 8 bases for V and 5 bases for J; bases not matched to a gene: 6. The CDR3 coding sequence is TGTGCCAGTGGGGACAGAAACGACGAGCAGTACTTC. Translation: CASGDRNDEQYF.

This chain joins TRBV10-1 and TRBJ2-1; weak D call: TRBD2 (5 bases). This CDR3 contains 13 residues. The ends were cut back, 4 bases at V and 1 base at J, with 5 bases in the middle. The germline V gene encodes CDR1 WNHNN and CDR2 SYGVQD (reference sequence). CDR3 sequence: CASSAGSYNEQFF. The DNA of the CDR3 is TGCGCCAGCAGTGCGGGGTCCTACAATGAGCAGTTCTTC.

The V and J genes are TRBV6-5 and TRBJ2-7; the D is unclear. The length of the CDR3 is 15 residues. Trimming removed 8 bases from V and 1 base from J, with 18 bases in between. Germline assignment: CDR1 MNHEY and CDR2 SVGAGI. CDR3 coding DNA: TGTGCCAGCTCCATGCGGAGACCTCGATCCTACGAGCAGTACTTC. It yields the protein CASSMRRPRSYEQYF.

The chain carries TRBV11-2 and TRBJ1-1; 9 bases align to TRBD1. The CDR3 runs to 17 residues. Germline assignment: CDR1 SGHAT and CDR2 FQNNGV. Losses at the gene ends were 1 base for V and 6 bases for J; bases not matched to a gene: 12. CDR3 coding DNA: TGTGCCAGCAGCTTAGTACGGTTCGGGACAGGGAGCTCTGAAGCTTTCTTT. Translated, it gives CASSLVRFGTGSSEAFF.

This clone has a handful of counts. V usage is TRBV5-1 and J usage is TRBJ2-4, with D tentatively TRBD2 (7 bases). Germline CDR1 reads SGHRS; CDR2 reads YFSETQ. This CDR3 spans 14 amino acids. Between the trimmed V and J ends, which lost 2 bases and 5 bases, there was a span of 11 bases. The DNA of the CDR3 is TGCGCCAGCAGCTTAGAAGGGGGGGAAAACATTCAGTACTTC. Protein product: CASSLEGGENIQYF.

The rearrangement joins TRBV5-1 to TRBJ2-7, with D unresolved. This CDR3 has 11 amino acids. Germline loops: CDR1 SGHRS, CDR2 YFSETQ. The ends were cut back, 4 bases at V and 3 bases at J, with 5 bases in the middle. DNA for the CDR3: TGCGCCAGCAGCCTAGACTACGAGCAGTACTTC. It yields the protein CASSLDYEQYF.

The CDR3 DNA reads as TGCGCCAGCAGCCGGGGGGACAGGGGCGGCGAGCAGTACTTC. Protein sequence: CASSRGDRGGEQYF. This rearrangement joins TRBV5-1 to TRBJ2-7; TRBD1 matches 10 bases. Germline-derived CDR1 and CDR2 are SGHRS and YFSETQ. V lost 4 bases and J lost 6; bases outside the gene matches: 7. CDR3 length: 14 residues.